This TCR beta chain was recorded in a study of blood T cell repertoires in COVID-19. The wider study: From the United States, Italy and Spain came samples of acute and convalescent COVID-19. The analysed material was cDNA or gDNA that came from T cells, B-cell-depleted T cells, or PBMCs.

Per the original data handling: Amplified reference gene primers provided the basis for estimating nucleated cell counts. The repertoire was sequenced with immunoSEQ multiplex PCR; TCRdb's copy has only in-frame clones and lacks some. Clone size and V and J calls were adopted from that table, with D and trimming inferred from the DNA. The table includes about 200,000 clones, about nine tenths detected once. CDR1 is GTSNPN and CDR2 is SVGIG in the germline V gene (reference sequence). CDR3 size: 15 residues. The V segment lost 0 bases and the J segment 10 bases; nucleotides outside the gene matches: 9. This clone was seen just once.

The receptor comes from a man aged 50 or older with acute or convalescent COVID-19. The chain joins TRBV30 to TRBJ2-4; 10 nucleotides agree with TRBD2. The sequenced sample was peripheral blood. CDR3 amino acids: CAWSVPAGGPGIQYF. Here the CDR3 DNA reads TGTGCCTGGAGTGTACCAGCGGGGGGGCCGGGGATTCAGTACTTC.